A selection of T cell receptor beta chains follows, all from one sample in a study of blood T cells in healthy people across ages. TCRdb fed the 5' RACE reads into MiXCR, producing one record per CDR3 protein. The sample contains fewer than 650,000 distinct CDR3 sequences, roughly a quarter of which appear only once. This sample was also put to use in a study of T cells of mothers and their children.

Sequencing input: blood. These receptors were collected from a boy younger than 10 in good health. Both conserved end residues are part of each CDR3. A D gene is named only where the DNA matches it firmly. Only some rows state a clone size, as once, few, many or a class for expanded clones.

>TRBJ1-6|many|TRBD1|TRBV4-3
CASSHTTDRGGSPLHF
TGCGCCAGCAGCCACACCACGGACAGGGGCGGGTCACCCCTCCACTTT
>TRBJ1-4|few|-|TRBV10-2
CASSEFSNEKLFF
TGCGCCAGCAGTGAGTTTAGTAATGAAAAACTGTTTTTT
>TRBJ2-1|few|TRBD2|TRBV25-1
CASIPSGGYNEQFF
TGTGCCAGCATCCCTAGCGGAGGATACAATGAGCAGTTCTTC
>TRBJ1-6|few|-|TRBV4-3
CASSQRSGNSPLHF
TGCGCCAGCAGCCAACGCAGTGGAAATTCACCCCTCCACTTT
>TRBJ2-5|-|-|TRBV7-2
CASSLGMGGTQETQYF
TGTGCCAGCAGCTTAGGCATGGGGGGGACACAAGAGACCCAGTACTTC
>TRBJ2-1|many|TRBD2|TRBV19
CASSIDRLAGVNNEQFF
TGTGCCAGTAGTATAGATCGCCTAGCGGGAGTAAACAATGAGCAGTTCTTC
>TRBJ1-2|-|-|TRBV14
CASSQDIGSNYGYTF
TGTGCCAGCAGCCAAGATATCGGCAGTAACTATGGCTACACCTTC
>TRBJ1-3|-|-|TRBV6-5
CASSYGRGSGNTIYF
TGTGCCAGCAGTTACGGGAGGGGGTCTGGAAACACCATATATTTT
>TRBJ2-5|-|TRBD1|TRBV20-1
CSASPQGAGQGAKEQYF
TGCAGTGCTAGCCCGCAAGGAGCGGGACAGGGGGCGAAGGAGCAGTACTTC
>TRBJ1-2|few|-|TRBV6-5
CASRETGYYGYTF
TGTGCCTCGAGGGAGACAGGTTACTATGGCTACACCTTC
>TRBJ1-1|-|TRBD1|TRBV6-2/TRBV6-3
CASRLAGGENTEAFF
TGTGCCAGCAGACTAGCAGGGGGCGAGAACACTGAAGCTTTCTTT
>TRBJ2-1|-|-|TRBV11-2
CASSLESYPYNEQFF
TGTGCCAGCAGCTTAGAAAGCTACCCATACAATGAGCAGTTCTTC
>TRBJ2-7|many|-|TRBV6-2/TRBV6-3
CASSYIRGFGLSSYEQYF
TGTGCCAGCAGTTATATTCGCGGATTCGGCCTGAGCTCCTACGAGCAGTACTTC
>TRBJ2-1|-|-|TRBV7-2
CASSVGPEYNEQFF
TGTGCCAGCAGCGTGGGGCCGGAATACAATGAGCAGTTCTTC
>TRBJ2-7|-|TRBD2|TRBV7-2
CASSQTSGSAYEQYF
TGTGCCAGCAGCCAGACTAGCGGGAGTGCTTACGAGCAGTACTTC
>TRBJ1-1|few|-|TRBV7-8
CASSARGGRHVQAFF
TGTGCCAGCAGCGCACGTGGGGGTCGTCATGTTCAAGCTTTCTTT
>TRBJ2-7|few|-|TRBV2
CASSSARGGEQYF
TGTGCCAGCAGTTCGGCCAGGGGGGGCGAGCAGTACTTC
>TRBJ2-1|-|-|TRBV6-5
CASSYSFIGSVQSSYNEQFF
TGTGCCAGCAGTTACTCTTTTATCGGGAGTGTTCAAAGCTCCTACAATGAGCAGTTCTTC
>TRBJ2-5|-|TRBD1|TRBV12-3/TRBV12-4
CASSVDRGGVETQYF
TGTGCCAGCAGTGTGGACAGGGGAGGCGTAGAGACCCAGTACTTC
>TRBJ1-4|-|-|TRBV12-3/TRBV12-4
CASSKRQVGNEKLFF
TGTGCCAGCAGTAAGAGACAGGTCGGAAATGAAAAACTGTTTTTT
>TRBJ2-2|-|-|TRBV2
CASSEWADNTGELFF
TGTGCCAGCAGTGAGTGGGCCGATAACACCGGGGAGCTGTTTTTT
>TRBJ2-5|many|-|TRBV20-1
CSARGPSLQETQYF
TGCAGTGCGAGAGGACCTAGCCTACAAGAGACCCAGTACTTC
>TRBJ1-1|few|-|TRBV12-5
CASGLDRYTEAFF
TGTGCTAGTGGTTTGGACAGGTACACTGAAGCTTTCTTT
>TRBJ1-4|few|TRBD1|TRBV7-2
CASSPLGQGGREKLFF
TGTGCCAGCAGCCCCTTGGGACAGGGGGGCCGGGAAAAACTGTTTTTT
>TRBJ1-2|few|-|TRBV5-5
CASSSTPNYGYTF
TGTGCCAGCAGCTCGACCCCGAACTATGGCTACACCTTC
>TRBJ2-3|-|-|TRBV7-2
CASSFVSDTQYF
TGTGCCAGCAGCTTTGTTTCAGATACGCAGTATTTT
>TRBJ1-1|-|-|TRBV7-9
CASSLRQLNTEAFF
TGTGCCAGCAGCCTGCGACAACTGAACACTGAAGCTTTCTTT
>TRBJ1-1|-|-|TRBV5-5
CASSFEGLYTEAFF
TGTGCCAGCAGCTTTGAGGGGCTTTACACTGAAGCTTTCTTT
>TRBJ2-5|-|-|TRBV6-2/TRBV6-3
CASSYSDRYQETQYF
TGTGCCAGCAGTTACTCTGACAGGTACCAAGAGACCCAGTACTTC
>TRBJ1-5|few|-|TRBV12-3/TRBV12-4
CASSLMGGRVQPQHF
TGTGCCAGCAGTTTGATGGGGGGCAGGGTTCAGCCCCAGCATTTT
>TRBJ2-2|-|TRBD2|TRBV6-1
CASRRLAGEYTGELFF
TGTGCCAGCAGAAGACTAGCGGGAGAGTACACCGGGGAGCTGTTTTTT
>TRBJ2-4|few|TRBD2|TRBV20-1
CSARKGLAGIEYF
TGCAGTGCTAGAAAGGGACTAGCAGGGATCGAGTACTTC
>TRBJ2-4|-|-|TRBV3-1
CASSQELASIQYF
TGTGCCAGCAGCCAAGAATTGGCTAGCATTCAGTACTTC
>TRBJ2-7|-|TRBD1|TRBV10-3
CAIMGPGQGADEQYF
TGTGCCATCATGGGGCCGGGACAGGGGGCCGACGAGCAGTACTTC
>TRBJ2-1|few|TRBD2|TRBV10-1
CASSEMGTSGQFF
TGCGCCAGCAGCGAGATGGGGACTAGCGGACAGTTCTTC
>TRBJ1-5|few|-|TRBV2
CASSDGGSQPQHF
TGTGCCAGCAGTGACGGGGGTAGTCAGCCCCAGCATTTT
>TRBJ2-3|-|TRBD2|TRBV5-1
CASSLVLAGNTDTQYF
TGCGCCAGCAGCTTGGTCCTAGCGGGGAACACAGATACGCAGTATTTT
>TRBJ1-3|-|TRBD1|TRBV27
CASSPDRGSGNTIYF
TGTGCCAGCAGCCCTGACAGGGGCTCTGGAAACACCATATATTTT
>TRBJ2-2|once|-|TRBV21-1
CASSKGRSGNTGELFF
TGTGCCAGCAGCAAAGGGAGGTCGGGTAACACCGGGGAGCTGTTTTTT
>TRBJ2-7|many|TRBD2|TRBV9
CASSVAAGTSSYEQYF
TGTGCCAGCAGCGTAGCAGCGGGGACTAGCAGCTACGAGCAGTACTTC
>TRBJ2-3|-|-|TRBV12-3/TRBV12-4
CASSSRVDAQYF
TGTGCCAGCAGTTCGAGAGTCGATGCGCAGTATTTT
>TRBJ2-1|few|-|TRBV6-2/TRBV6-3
CASTPRMVVNEQFF
TGTGCCAGCACCCCCCGGATGGTCGTGAATGAGCAGTTCTTC
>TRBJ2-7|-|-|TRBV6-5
CASSYGPRVTYEQYF
TGTGCCAGCAGTTACGGGCCGCGGGTGACCTACGAGCAGTACTTC
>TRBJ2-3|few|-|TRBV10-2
CASSERWAEYF
TGCGCCAGCAGTGAACGTTGGGCGGAGTATTTT
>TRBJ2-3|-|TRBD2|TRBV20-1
CSAETSIADTQYF
TGCAGTGCCGAGACTAGCATCGCAGATACGCAGTATTTT
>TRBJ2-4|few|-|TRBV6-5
CASKGGLPGAKNIQYF
TGTGCCAGCAAAGGGGGTTTGCCCGGAGCCAAAAACATTCAGTACTTC
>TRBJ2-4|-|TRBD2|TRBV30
CAWSPSGMGKNIQYF
TGTGCCTGGAGTCCTAGCGGGATGGGGAAAAACATTCAGTACTTC
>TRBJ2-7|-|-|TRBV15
CATSRGALQDEQYF
TGTGCCACCAGCAGAGGGGCACTTCAGGACGAGCAGTACTTC
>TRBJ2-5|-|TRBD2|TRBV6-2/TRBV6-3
CASSRHVAGQETQYF
TGTGCCAGCAGCCGACACGTAGCGGGCCAAGAGACCCAGTACTTC
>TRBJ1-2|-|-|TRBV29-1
CSVAQGGNYGYTF
TGCAGCGTCGCCCAGGGAGGCAACTATGGCTACACCTTC
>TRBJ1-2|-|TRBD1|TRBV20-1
CSAEGQGARYNYGYTF
TGCAGTGCTGAGGGACAGGGGGCACGTTATAACTATGGCTACACCTTC
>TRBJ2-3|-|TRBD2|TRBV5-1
CASSLYERGDTQYF
TGCGCCAGCAGCTTGTATGAGCGGGGGGATACGCAGTATTTT